A selection of T cell receptor beta chains follows, all from one sample in a study of blood T cell repertoires in COVID-19. Clones were sequenced by immunoSEQ multiplex PCR, and TCRdb holds only the in-frame ones, with some missing. The sample includes a few hundred thousand clones, 70% to 90% of them seen just once. Source material: peripheral blood. These receptors originate from a woman aged 70-85 years with COVID-19, enrolled during active disease. Each CDR3 is given with its conserved first and last residue. D genes are given only for firm matches.

D: NA
J: TRBJ1-2
V: TRBV24-1
DNA: TGTGCCACCAGTGACCTGGACAGTTATGGCTACACCTTC
CDR3: CATSDLDSYGYTF

D: NA
J: TRBJ2-5
V: TRBV6-6
DNA: TGTGCCAGCAGTTACTCGACTGAGACCCAGTACTTC
CDR3: CASSYSTETQYF

D: TRBD2
J: TRBJ2-1
V: TRBV28
DNA: TGTGCCAGCAGTCCGAGTGGTAGCGGGAGCTCCTACAATGAGCAGTTCTTC
CDR3: CASSPSGSGSSYNEQFF

D: NA
J: TRBJ1-2
V: TRBV13
DNA: TGTGCCAGCAGCTCATTTGGGGGCAGGACTCAAGGCTATGGCTACACCTTC
CDR3: CASSSFGGRTQGYGYTF

D: NA
J: TRBJ2-6
V: TRBV9
DNA: TGTGCCAGCTCCGTGGGCCCTGGGGCCAACGTCCTGACTTTC
CDR3: CASSVGPGANVLTF

D: NA
J: TRBJ1-4
V: TRBV19
DNA: TGTGCCAGTGCGGGGCCGGCTAATGAAAAACTGTTTTTT
CDR3: CASAGPANEKLFF

D: NA
J: TRBJ2-3
V: TRBV14
DNA: TGTGCCAGCAGCCACCTTACAGGGAAAGGGAGAGATACGCAGTATTTT
CDR3: CASSHLTGKGRDTQYF

D: TRBD1
J: TRBJ1-5
V: TRBV19
DNA: TGTGCCAGTAGTATGGGTCGACAGGGGAATCAGCCCCAGCATTTT
CDR3: CASSMGRQGNQPQHF

D: NA
J: TRBJ1-1
V: TRBV7-2
DNA: TGTGCCAGCAGTGAAAGGGGAACTGAAGCTTTCTTT
CDR3: CASSERGTEAFF

D: TRBD2
J: TRBJ2-3
V: TRBV4-1
DNA: TGCGCCAGCAGCCAGCTAGCGGGGGCGCAGTATTTT
CDR3: CASSQLAGAQYF

D: NA
J: TRBJ2-3
V: TRBV7-9
DNA: TGTGCCAGCAGCGAGCGAGACACAGATACGCAGTATTTT
CDR3: CASSERDTDTQYF

D: TRBD1
J: TRBJ1-2
V: TRBV11-2
DNA: TGTGCCAGCAGCGGGGGACAGGGTGGTGGATATGGCTACACCTTC
CDR3: CASSGGQGGGYGYTF